What follows is one T cell receptor (beta chain) and its context. Its specificity is unknown. TCRdb used MiXCR to reprocess the reads, holding one entry per CDR3 protein. The repertoire consists of roughly 700,000 distinct CDR3 sequences, with around 30% occurring once and the leading ten covering about 20%. Germline CDR1 is SGHTA and CDR2 is FQGNSA. V was clipped by 2 bases and J by 8 bases, with 15 bases between them. The CDR3 covers 15 residues. The sample is drawn from a study of T cell repertoires in cytomegalovirus infection. This chain joins TRBV7-2 and TRBJ1-4; possible D gene TRBD1, 5 bases. The sample consisted of cultured PBMCs, taken from culture after CMV antigen stimulation. The receptor comes from a human donor in good health (CMV status not recorded). Some clones in this sample may be carry-over from other donors' samples. As DNA, the CDR3 is TGTGCCAGCAGCTTATCTCTCGGGGCCGGCGAAAAACTGTTTTTT. It codes for CASSLSLGAGEKLFF.